This T cell receptor (beta chain) was identified in a study of T cell repertoires in cytomegalovirus infection. This clonotype was recorded at least ten times. Its antigen is unidentified. MiXCR, run by TCRdb on the reads, gives a single entry per CDR3 protein. This sample yields about 76,000 distinct CDR3 sequences, of which 3% to 4.5% are seen a single time; around 4.4% belongs to the top ten. Germline-derived CDR1 and CDR2 are SGHVS and FQNEAQ. Trimming removed 5 bases from V and 6 bases from J, with 16 bases in between. The CDR3 runs 14 residues. Study-wide results and limits: Within the response measured ex vivo, HLA-C-restricted CMV-specific TCR beta clonotypes were dominant. Identification of carriers of CMV plus the relevant HLA was performed using cumulative public TCR beta family frequency.

The V gene is TRBV7-8, the J gene TRBJ2-5; perhaps TRBD1 as D (6 bases). The specimen was PBMCs. The source of this sequence is a human donor in good health (CMV status not recorded). Some clones in this sample may be carry-over from other donors' samples. The CDR3 spells CASSQLDRRKTQYF. The DNA of the CDR3 is TGTGCCAGCAGCCAACTGGACAGAAGAAAGACCCAGTACTTC.